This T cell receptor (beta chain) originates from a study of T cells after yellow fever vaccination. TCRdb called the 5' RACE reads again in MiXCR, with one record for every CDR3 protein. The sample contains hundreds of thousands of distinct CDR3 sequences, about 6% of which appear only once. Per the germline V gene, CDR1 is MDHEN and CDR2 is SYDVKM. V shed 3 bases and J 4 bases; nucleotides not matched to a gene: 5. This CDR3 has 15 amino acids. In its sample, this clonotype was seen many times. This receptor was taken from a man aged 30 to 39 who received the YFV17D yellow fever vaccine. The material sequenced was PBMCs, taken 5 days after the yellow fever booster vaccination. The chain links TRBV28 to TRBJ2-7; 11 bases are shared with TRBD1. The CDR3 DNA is TGTGCCAGCAGTTTGCTCGGGGACAGGGGGTACGAGCAGTACTTC. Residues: CASSLLGDRGYEQYF.